This T cell receptor (beta chain) was sequenced for a study of beta chain features in type 1 diabetes. Across the whole study: Investigators examined around 98 million sorted cells across all samples. Points from the study as a whole: PCR might favor shorter templates, but any such skew would affect patients and controls equally. Among patients with Type 1 diabetes, TCRB CDR3s were moderately but significantly shorter in every one of the four CD4+ subsets. Junctions at VDJ sites from type 1 diabetes patients had fewer insertions and more deletions.

On this clone: Antigen specificity is unknown.

Investigators reverse transcribed all isolated RNA, so they sequenced expressed TCRB transcripts. The average read count of naive, central memory and regulatory T cell samples was approximately 4 million. Clones were read by immunoSEQ multiplex PCR, and TCRdb kept only the in-frame ones, dropping some. The sample carries about 270,000 clones, 14% recorded once. The ends were cut back, 10 bases at V and 3 bases at J, with 10 bases in the middle. CDR3 length: 12 residues. The germline gives CDR1 SNHLY, CDR2 FYNNEI. Sequencing used naive CD4+ T cells from blood. The chain uses TRBV2 and TRBJ2-1; possible D gene TRBD2, 6 bases. This TCR was recovered from a young man with type 1 diabetes. The CDR3, as DNA: TGTGCCACTACGGACTACTACAATGAGCAGTTCTTC. Its translation is CATTDYYNEQFF.